This passage covers 9 T cell receptor beta chains from one sample sequenced in a study of T cell repertoires in cytomegalovirus infection. TCRdb reanalysed the reads using MiXCR and keeps one entry per CDR3 protein. The sample contains around 110,000 distinct CDR3 sequences, 10% of which appear only once. No antigens are known for them. The sequenced material came from PBMCs, sequenced either directly or after in vitro stimulation (not recorded which). Source of these receptors: a human donor in good health (CMV status not recorded). Some clones in this sample may be carry-over from other donors' samples.

This clonotype was detected ten times or more. The genes are TRBV4-3 and TRBJ2-1; 12 bases fit TRBD2. Germline V gene sequence: CDR1 LGHNA, CDR2 YSLEER. The CDR3 runs to 18 residues. J was trimmed by 9 bases and V by 0 bases; bases with no gene match: 12. The CDR3 reads CASSQDLIGLAGRFEQFF. CDR3 nucleotide sequence: TGCGCCAGCAGCCAAGATTTGATCGGACTAGCGGGAAGGTTTGAGCAGTTCTTC.

At least ten counts were recorded for this clonotype. The chain has TRBV4-1 and TRBJ2-7, with TRBD2 matching over 9 bases. CDR1 MGHRA and CDR2 YSYEKL come from the germline V gene. The CDR3 spans 14 residues. V was clipped by 1 base and J by 2 bases; unmatched bases: 0. CDR3 DNA: TGCGCCAGCAGCCAAGTAGCGGGAGCCTACGAGCAGTACGTC. Residues: CASSQVAGAYEQYV.

In this sample, this clonotype turned up many times. This chain links TRBV4-3 with TRBJ1-4; D perhaps matches TRBD1 (5 bases). Trimming pared 0 bases from V and 7 bases from J, leaving 21 bases between. The CDR3 sequence is 18 residues long. Germline V gives CDR1 LGHNA, CDR2 YSLEER. The CDR3 DNA follows: TGCGCCAGCAGCCAAGACGGTCTCTCGGGAGGGGAAGGTGAAAAACTGTTTTTT. This translates into CASSQDGLSGGEGEKLFF.

There are a few counts of this clonotype. The rearrangement uses TRBV4-1 and TRBJ1-1, with 10 positions matching TRBD1. The germline gives CDR1 MGHRA, CDR2 YSYEKL. CDR3 length: 17 amino acids. The V gene end was trimmed by 0 bases and the J gene end by 6 bases; junction bases not matched to a gene: 10. The CDR3 here is CASSQEGQGPGPSEAFF. CDR3 DNA: TGCGCCAGCAGCCAAGAGGGACAGGGGCCTGGTCCATCTGAAGCTTTCTTT.

This clonotype was detected a few times. V usage is TRBV2 and J usage is TRBJ2-1; D uncertain. The CDR3 loop spans 13 amino acids. Germline V gives CDR1 SNHLY, CDR2 FYNNEI. Trimming removed 6 bases from V and 1 base from J, with 7 bases in between. The CDR3 sequence is CASRDGSYNEQFF. Here the CDR3 DNA reads TGTGCCAGCAGGGACGGATCCTACAATGAGCAGTTCTTC.

This clonotype was seen many times. This sequence joins TRBV7-2 and TRBJ2-7, with D possibly matching TRBD1 (7 bases). The CDR3 is made up of 16 amino acids. V was clipped by 7 bases and J by 1 base, with 20 bases between them. Germline CDR1 reads SGHTA; CDR2 reads FQGNSA. CDR3 protein: CASTSGRQGGSYEQYF. CDR3 bases: TGTGCCAGCACCTCAGGTCGGCAGGGGGGATCCTACGAGCAGTACTTC. Combining the CDR3 with reference TRBV7-2 and TRBJ2-7 gives the whole variable domain GAGVSQSPSNKVTEKGKDVELRCDPISGHTALYWYRQSLGQGLEFLIYFQGNSAPDKSGLPSDRFSAERTGGSVSTLTIQRTQQEDSAVYLCASTSGRQGGSYEQYFGPGTRLTVT.

This clonotype was seen a few times. Here the CDR3 reads CSVVRIGQFSYEQYF. The CDR3, as DNA: TGCAGCGTTGTTCGTATTGGACAGTTTTCCTACGAGCAGTACTTC. The genes are TRBV29-1 and TRBJ2-7, with D perhaps TRBD1 (6 bases). CDR1 and CDR2 from the germline V gene are SQVTM and ANQGSEA. The CDR3 consists of 15 residues. V was cut by 4 bases and J by 1 base, with 17 bases left in between.

The V call is TRBV20-1, the J call TRBJ2-5, with TRBD2 matching 13 bases. The germline V gene has CDR1 DFQATT and CDR2 SNEGSKA (reference sequence). The CDR3 runs to 16 residues. The junction had 8 bases not matched to a gene; V was cut back by 3 bases and J by 4 bases. The CDR3 bases are TGCAGTGCTAGGAGGACTAGCGGGAGAGGTTCAGAGACCCAGTACTTC. Translated: CSARRTSGRGSETQYF.

DNA of the CDR3: TGTGCCAGCAGGACCGGGACTAGCGGGATGACGGGAGAGACCCAGTACTTC. It codes for CASRTGTSGMTGETQYF. V is TRBV6-8 and J is TRBJ2-5; 13 nucleotides agree with TRBD2. The germline V gene has CDR1 MNHGY and CDR2 SAAAGT. The CDR3 contains 17 residues. The V gene end was trimmed by 6 bases and the J gene end by 4 bases; junction bases not matched to a gene: 11.